What follows are 30 T cell receptor beta chains derived from one specimen sequenced in a study of spatial heterogeneity in lung cancer. Time point: sample taken at primary tumor resection. TCRdb passed the 5' RACE reads through MiXCR, listing each CDR3 protein once. The sample records approximately 17,000 distinct CDR3 sequences, 7.5% being singletons. Study-level points and caveats: Counts of expanded intratumoral alpha and beta TCRs tracked tumor mutation counts.

These receptors are not linked to any known antigen. Specimen: lung tumor tissue, collected at surgery. These receptors were obtained from a male donor with early-stage non-small cell lung cancer.

In its sample, this clonotype was seen many times. V usage is TRBV20-1 and J usage is TRBJ2-7; 7 bases map to TRBD1. Germline V gives CDR1 DFQATT, CDR2 SNEGSKA (reference sequence). V lost 5 bases, J lost 4 bases, and 8 bases stayed unmatched. This CDR3 region has 13 residues. As DNA, the CDR3 is TGCAGTGCTTCGCGGACAGGACTGTACGAGCAGTACTTC. This codes for CSASRTGLYEQYF.

This clonotype was seen at least ten times. V usage is TRBV30 and J usage is TRBJ2-5; 12 bases map to TRBD2. There are 18 residues in the CDR3. The J segment lost 4 bases and the V segment lost 2 bases, leaving 14 bases of the junction unmatched. The germline V gene encodes CDR1 GTSNPN and CDR2 SVGIG (reference sequence). Written as DNA, the CDR3 is TGTGCCTGGAGTTCGCCATCGCTAGCGGGGGGGCCTAGAGAGACCCAGTACTTC. As protein: CAWSSPSLAGGPRETQYF.

This clonotype was counted at least ten times. The genes are TRBV7-9 and TRBJ1-6; 7 nucleotides line up with TRBD1. CDR1 and CDR2 (germline): SEHNR, FQNEAQ (reference sequence). V lost 1 base, J lost 13 bases, and 7 bases stayed unmatched. The length of the CDR3 is 14 residues. The CDR3 reads CASSLEGAKAPLHF. For the CDR3, the DNA is TGTGCCAGCAGCTTAGAGGGGGCAAAAGCCCCCCTCCACTTT.

This clonotype appeared a few times. The J gene is TRBJ2-3, the V gene TRBV12-3 or TRBV12-4; 7 bases line up with TRBD1. V shed 4 bases and J 2 bases; nucleotides not matched to a gene: 9. This CDR3 contains 16 residues. CDR3: CASSSGTAIFTDTQYF. CDR3 sequence (DNA): TGTGCCAGCAGTTCGGGGACAGCCATCTTCACAGATACGCAGTATTTT.

By share of the sample, this clonotype is medium-sized. This chain uses TRBV5-6 with TRBJ1-4; no clear D gene. V was cut by 1 base and J by 0 bases, with 1 base left in between. Germline CDR1 and CDR2: SGHDT and YYEEEE. The CDR3 consists of 13 residues. CDR3 nucleotides: TGTGCCAGCAGCTTGCCAACTAATGAAAAACTGTTTTTT. Amino acid sequence: CASSLPTNEKLFF.

This clonotype came up many times. The J gene is TRBJ1-1, the V gene TRBV2, with D uncertain. The CDR3 loop spans 12 amino acids. Trimming shortened V by 8 bases and J by 6 bases, and 13 bases separated the two germline ends. Germline values: CDR1 SNHLY, CDR2 FYNNEI. In DNA, the CDR3 is TGTGCCAGCTCGTTCGGCCAGGCTGAAGCTTTCTTT. Translating it yields CASSFGQAEAFF.

This clonotype appeared a few times. The rearrangement joins TRBV25-1 to TRBJ2-7; 7 nucleotides match TRBD1. V was clipped by 7 bases and J by 7 bases; unmatched bases: 7. Germline V gene data show CDR1 as MGHDK and CDR2 as SYGVNS. There are 12 residues in the CDR3. Here the CDR3 DNA reads TGTGCCAGCACCTTGACAGGGTCGGAGCAGTACTTC. This gives the protein CASTLTGSEQYF.

This clonotype was picked up many times. V gene TRBV9 combines with J gene TRBJ1-6, with D possibly being TRBD1 (6 bases). This CDR3 has 17 residues. Per the germline V gene, CDR1 is SGDLS and CDR2 is YYNGEE. The germline V and J ends were trimmed by 0 bases and 0 bases, with 10 bases remaining between them. The CDR3 loop reads CASSVGGGSSYNSPLHF. The CDR3 DNA reads TGTGCCAGCAGCGTAGGAGGGGGTAGCTCCTATAATTCACCCCTCCACTTT.

This clonotype appeared many times. In nucleotides, the CDR3 is TGCAGTGCTAGAGATCCCCGGGGGGGCCGAGACACCGGGGAGCTGTTTTTT. Amino acid sequence: CSARDPRGGRDTGELFF. The V call is TRBV20-1, the J call TRBJ2-2; 8 bases map to TRBD2. The CDR3 sequence is 17 residues long. CDR1 and CDR2 (germline): DFQATT, SNEGSKA (reference sequence). The V and J ends lost 0 bases and 3 bases, in that order; junction bases with no gene match: 9.

This clonotype was counted at least ten times. The chain uses TRBV5-4 and TRBJ2-3, with TRBD1 identical over 9 bases. With V trimmed by 1 base and J by 4 bases, 7 bases remained unmatched. The CDR3 extends over 16 amino acids. Germline V gene lookup returns CDR1 SGHNT and CDR2 YYREEE (reference sequence). CDR3 loop: CASSLHGTGIADTQYF. In DNA form, the CDR3 reads TGTGCCAGCAGCTTGCACGGGACAGGGATCGCAGATACGCAGTATTTT.

This chain joins TRBV9 and TRBJ1-5; unclear D gene. The CDR3 runs to 14 residues. Germline V lookup: CDR1 SGDLS, CDR2 YYNGEE. With 0 bases removed from V and 3 bases from J, the gap between germline ends came to 7 bases. CDR3 loop: CASSVEGHNQPQHF. The CDR3, as DNA: TGTGCCAGCAGCGTAGAGGGTCACAATCAGCCCCAGCATTTT.

The chain employs TRBV7-9 and TRBJ1-3; D uncertain. This CDR3 is 16 amino acids long. Trimming cost V 1 base and J 0 bases, with 10 bases left between them. CDR1 is SEHNR, CDR2 FQNEAQ, per germline (reference sequence). CDR3 sequence reads: CASSLVGLNSGNTIYF. The CDR3 nucleotides are TGTGCCAGCAGCTTAGTCGGACTGAACTCTGGAAACACCATATATTTT.

V and J are TRBV20-1 and TRBJ2-1; TRBD2 aligns across 11 bases. Germline lookup yields CDR1 DFQATT and CDR2 SNEGSKA (reference sequence). The CDR3 contains 18 residues. V shed 0 bases, J shed 0 bases, and the junction held 7 bases outside the gene matches. The CDR3 sequence: CSARDPSGGSSSYNEQFF. DNA of the CDR3: TGCAGTGCTAGAGATCCTAGCGGGGGGTCGAGCTCCTACAATGAGCAGTTCTTC.

The sample holds many counts of this clonotype. The V and J genes are TRBV12-3 or TRBV12-4 and TRBJ2-3; D not resolved. Trimming removed 4 bases at V and 0 bases at J, with 14 bases between. The CDR3 is 16 amino acids. CDR3 region: CASSSSLKVSTDTQYF. The CDR3 nucleotides are TGTGCCAGCAGTTCCTCCTTGAAGGTTAGCACAGATACGCAGTATTTT.

This clonotype is labeled as medium-sized (0.01 to 0.1%). The gene calls are TRBV7-2 and TRBJ2-4; D call uncertain. The CDR3 has 11 residues. The V end lost 4 bases, the J end lost 8 bases, and 6 bases lay between the germline ends. The germline V gene encodes CDR1 SGHTA and CDR2 FQGNSA. The CDR3 sequence is CASSSKDIQYF. CDR3 DNA sequence: TGTGCCAGCAGCTCTAAGGACATTCAGTACTTC. The full variable domain, in which reference TRBV7-2 and TRBJ2-4 provide the parts outside the CDR3, is GAGVSQSPSNKVTEKGKDVELRCDPISGHTALYWYRQSLGQGLEFLIYFQGNSAPDKSGLPSDRFSAERTGGSVSTLTIQRTQQEDSAVYLCASSSKDIQYFGAGTRLSVL.

This clonotype was recorded only once. Just one base apart from a much larger clone, this may be a read error. The chain is built from TRBV29-1 and TRBJ1-4; maybe TRBD1 (5 bases). Germline V lookup: CDR1 SQVTM, CDR2 ANQGSEA. The CDR3 extends over 12 amino acids. The CDR3: CSVQGVGERLFF. In DNA form, the CDR3 reads TGCAGCGTTCAAGGGGTTGGGGAAAGACTGTTTTTT.

This clonotype was recorded a few times. The genes are TRBV4-1 and TRBJ2-5, with 7 nucleotides matching TRBD1. The CDR3 loop spans 14 amino acids. In germline, CDR1 is MGHRA, CDR2 YSYEKL. The V and J ends lost 4 bases and 5 bases, in that order; junction bases with no gene match: 7. The CDR3 nucleotides read TGCGCCAGCAGCCTGGGACAGCCGCGCGAGACCCAGTACTTC. Translated: CASSLGQPRETQYF.

This clonotype was seen repeatedly, ten times or more. The chain combines TRBV20-1 with TRBJ1-5; D possibly corresponds to TRBD1 (6 bases). V lost 5 bases to trimming and J lost 3 bases, with 8 bases between them. This CDR3 is 12 amino acids long. CDR1 and CDR2 (germline): DFQATT, SNEGSKA (reference sequence). The CDR3 sequence is CSAPGDNQPQHF. The CDR3 coding sequence is TGCAGTGCTCCAGGGGACAATCAGCCCCAGCATTTT.

The rearrangement links TRBV28 to TRBJ2-7; a possible D gene is TRBD1 (6 bases). CDR1 MDHEN and CDR2 SYDVKM come from the germline V gene. The V and J ends lost 10 bases and 0 bases respectively, with 13 bases between them. This CDR3 is built from 13 residues. The CDR3 reads CATYRDNSYEQYF. The CDR3 DNA sequence: TGTGCCACCTACCGGGACAACTCCTACGAGCAGTACTTC.

This clonotype was recorded a few times. The chain joins TRBV5-1 to TRBJ1-5, with TRBD1 as a possible D gene (5 bases). Per germline, CDR1 SGHRS and CDR2 YFSETQ. The CDR3 covers 15 residues. V shed 4 bases and J shed 0 bases, with 11 bases lying between them. CDR3 sequence: CASSADGHSNQPQHF. CDR3 sequence (DNA): TGCGCCAGCAGCGCGGACGGACATAGCAATCAGCCCCAGCATTTT.

This clonotype was counted at least ten times. The chain links TRBV18 to TRBJ1-2; maybe TRBD1 (6 bases). This CDR3 has 13 residues. CDR1 KGHSH and CDR2 LQKENI come from the germline V gene. Between the trimmed V and J ends, which lost 3 bases and 5 bases, there was a span of 10 bases. DNA of the CDR3: TGTGCCAGCTCACCCGGACAGCAGTATGGCTACACCTTC. It codes for CASSPGQQYGYTF.

On this clonotype itself: A read error is possible here, since a much larger clone lies one base away. The gene calls are TRBV20-1 and TRBJ1-6; unclear D gene. This CDR3 contains 16 residues. Germline V gives CDR1 DFQATT, CDR2 SNEGSKA (reference sequence). The V end was cut by 0 bases, the J end by 7 bases, with 16 bases between. The DNA of the CDR3 is TGCAGTGCTAGAGATTGGCAGGAAACGAAGAATTCACCCCTCCACTTT. Protein product: CSARDWQETKNSPLHF.

This clonotype was found many times. V gene TRBV20-1 combines with J gene TRBJ1-5; TRBD1 is a possible D gene (5 bases). CDR1 is DFQATT, CDR2 SNEGSKA, per germline (reference sequence). CDR3 length: 16 amino acids. Trimming stripped 4 bases from V and 2 bases from J, with 18 bases between. CDR3 sequence: CSAKLWGGSRNQPQHF. CDR3 nucleotides: TGCAGTGCTAAATTGTGGGGGGGAAGTCGCAATCAGCCCCAGCATTTT.

This clonotype was picked up many times. The chain recombines TRBV19 with TRBJ1-1, with D tentatively TRBD1 (6 bases). The CDR3 has 16 residues. Germline lookup yields CDR1 LNHDA and CDR2 SQIVND (reference sequence). V was clipped by 5 bases and J by 9 bases, with 25 bases between them. The CDR3 here is CASSSRPQGTRRKAFF. DNA for the CDR3: TGTGCCAGTAGTTCCCGCCCACAGGGAACCCGGCGTAAAGCTTTCTTT.

This chain links TRBV9 with TRBJ2-1, with TRBD2 identical over 8 bases. In germline, CDR1 is SGDLS, CDR2 YYNGEE. This CDR3 has 15 residues. J gave up 2 bases and V 0 bases, and 1 base lay outside the gene matches. The CDR3, as DNA: TGTGCCAGCAGCGTAGGCGGGGGGACCTACAATGAGCAGTTCTTC. Translating gives CASSVGGGTYNEQFF.

The table lists this clonotype with a few counts. The chain couples TRBV12-3 or TRBV12-4 to TRBJ2-3; 7 nucleotides match TRBD2. The CDR3 totals 16 residues. V lost 1 base to trimming and J lost 2 bases; unmatched junction nucleotides: 6. CDR3 region: CASSLERGLDTDTQYF. CDR3 DNA: TGTGCCAGCAGTTTAGAGCGGGGATTGGACACAGATACGCAGTATTTT.

This clonotype has a count of ten or more. The J gene is TRBJ2-2, the V gene TRBV4-3, with D tentatively TRBD2 (6 bases). CDR1 is LGHNA and CDR2 is YSLEER in the germline V gene. The length of the CDR3 is 16 residues. The V end lost 0 bases, the J end lost 6 bases, and 14 bases lay between the germline ends. The CDR3 reads CASSQDPGVTAGELFF. For the CDR3, the DNA is TGCGCCAGCAGCCAAGATCCGGGGGTCACCGCCGGGGAGCTGTTTTTT.

This clonotype was seen ten or more times. The chain couples TRBV27 to TRBJ1-6; D is ambiguous. The V and J ends lost 5 bases and 5 bases respectively, with 16 bases between them. Germline loops: CDR1 MNHEY, CDR2 SMNVEV (reference sequence). This CDR3 has 16 residues. The CDR3 DNA is TGTGCCAGCAGTCGATCGGGTCAACAGAATAATTCACCCCTCCACTTT. Translating it yields CASSRSGQQNNSPLHF.

This clonotype was counted at least ten times. The chain combines TRBV4-2 with TRBJ1-4, with D perhaps matching TRBD1 (5 bases). Germline CDR1 and CDR2: LGHNA and YNFKEQ. V lost 0 bases and J lost 7, with 12 bases in between. The length of the CDR3 is 15 residues. The CDR3 spells CASSQDGAYGEKLFF. The CDR3 DNA sequence: TGTGCCAGCAGCCAAGATGGGGCATACGGTGAAAAACTGTTTTTT.

This clonotype was recorded at least ten times. This sequence joins TRBV7-2 and TRBJ2-1, with D hard to call. Germline V CDR1 and CDR2: SGHTA, FQGNSA. V was clipped by 4 bases and J by 3 bases, with 10 bases between them. The length of the CDR3 is 14 residues. The CDR3 DNA reads TGTGCCAGCAGCTCGTTTGACGTCTACAATGAGCAGTTCTTC. Translating it yields CASSSFDVYNEQFF.